This T cell receptor beta chain was captured in a study of CD8+ T cells in alopecia areata. Study details: The tofacitinib course ran for 6 to 18 months and was followed by 6 months off drug.

RNA was isolated and reverse transcribed to cDNA, the sequencing template. The table came from immunoSEQ multiplex PCR; TCRdb's copy has only in-frame clones and leaves some out. The sample lists 200,000 to 250,000 clones, more than 45% occurring once. Study results and caveats: Tofacitinib significantly decreased scalp clonality and expanded CD8+ clones among top 100.

Described treatment: oral pan-JAK inhibitor, 5-10 mg twice daily. Concerning this clone itself: Its antigen is unidentified.

The CDR3 contains 12 residues. Trimming removed 1 base from V and 7 bases from J, with 7 bases in between. Germline CDR1 is PRHDT and CDR2 is FYEKMQ (reference sequence). The sequence derives from a human donor with alopecia areata. Source: CD4+ T cells sorted from blood, taken at week 4, from a patient treated with tofacitinib. The chain has TRBV13 and TRBJ1-1; tentatively, D is TRBD1 (5 bases). This CDR3 is CASSLEGIEAFF. In DNA form, the CDR3 reads TGTGCCAGCAGCTTAGAGGGGATTGAAGCTTTCTTT.